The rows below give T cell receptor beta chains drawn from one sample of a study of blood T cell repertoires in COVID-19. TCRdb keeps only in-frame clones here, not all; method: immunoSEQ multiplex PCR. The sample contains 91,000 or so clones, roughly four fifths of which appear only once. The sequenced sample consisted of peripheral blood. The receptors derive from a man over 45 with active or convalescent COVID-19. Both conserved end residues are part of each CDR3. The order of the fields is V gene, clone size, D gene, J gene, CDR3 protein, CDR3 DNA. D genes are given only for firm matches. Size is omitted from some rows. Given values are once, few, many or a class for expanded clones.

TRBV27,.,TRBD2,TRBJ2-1,CASSSYLGGGNEQFF,TGTGCCAGCAGTTCCTACCTGGGGGGGGGCAATGAGCAGTTCTTC
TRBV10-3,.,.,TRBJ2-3,CAIKGQNTDTQYF,TGTGCCATCAAAGGACAGAACACAGATACGCAGTATTTT
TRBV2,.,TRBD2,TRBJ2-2,CASSENGGGNTGELFF,TGTGCCAGCAGTGAGAATGGCGGGGGTAACACCGGGGAGCTGTTTTTT
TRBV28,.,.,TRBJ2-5,CASSRGSRPETQYF,TGTGCCAGCAGCCGGGGGTCCCGACCAGAGACCCAGTACTTC
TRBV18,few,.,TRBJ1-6,CASSLSEQGTESPLHF,TGTGCCAGCTCACTATCAGAACAGGGCACGGAATCACCCCTCCACTTT
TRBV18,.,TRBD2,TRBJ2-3,CASSPRLAGGSDTQYF,TGTGCCAGCTCACCACGACTAGCGGGGGGGTCAGATACGCAGTATTTT
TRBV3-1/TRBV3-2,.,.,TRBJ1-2,CASNAGRGGYTF,TGTGCCAGCAACGCGGGACGCGGTGGCTACACCTTC
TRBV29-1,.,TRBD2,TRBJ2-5,CSVEGLEIMETQYF,TGCAGCGTTGAGGGACTAGAAATTATGGAGACCCAGTACTTC
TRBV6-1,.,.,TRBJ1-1,CASSEAPGSGTEAFF,TGTGCCAGCAGTGAAGCCCCAGGATCAGGGACTGAAGCTTTCTTT
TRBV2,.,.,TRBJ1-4,CASKSRVSNEKLFF,TGTGCCAGCAAATCCCGGGTGTCTAATGAAAAACTGTTTTTT
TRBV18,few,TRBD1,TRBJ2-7,CASSPPGQALSYEQYF,TGTGCCAGCTCACCACCTGGACAGGCCCTCTCCTACGAGCAGTACTTC
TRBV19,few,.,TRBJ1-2,CASSRSYGQNNYGYTF,TGTGCCAGTAGCCGAAGTTATGGACAGAATAACTATGGCTACACCTTC
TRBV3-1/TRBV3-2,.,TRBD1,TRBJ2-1,CASSRGTGGNNEQFF,TGTGCCAGCAGCCGCGGGACAGGGGGAAACAATGAGCAGTTCTTC
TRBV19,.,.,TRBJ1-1,CASSYATNTEAFF,TGTGCCAGTAGTTACGCTACGAACACTGAAGCTTTCTTT
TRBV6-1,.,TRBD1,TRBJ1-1,CASSEGEGARTEAFF,TGTGCCAGCAGTGAAGGAGAGGGGGCCAGGACTGAAGCTTTCTTT
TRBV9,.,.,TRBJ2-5,CASSVVGGETQYF,TGTGCCAGCAGCGTAGTAGGCGGGGAGACCCAGTACTTC
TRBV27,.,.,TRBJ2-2,CASSSPSSRRTGELFF,TGTGCCAGCAGTTCCCCTAGCAGTAGGAGGACCGGGGAGCTGTTTTTT
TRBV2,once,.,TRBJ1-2,CASSELGQAYGYTF,TGTGCCAGCAGTGAGCTGGGACAAGCCTATGGCTACACCTTC
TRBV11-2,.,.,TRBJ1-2,CASSLEGGYGYTF,TGTGCCAGCAGCTTGGAGGGAGGCTATGGCTACACCTTC
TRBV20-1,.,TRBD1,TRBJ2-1,CSASQGAGNEQFF,TGCAGTGCTAGTCAGGGGGCTGGGAATGAGCAGTTCTTC
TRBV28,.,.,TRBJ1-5,CASSNGGTQPQHF,TGTGCCAGCAGCAATGGGGGGACTCAGCCCCAGCATTTT
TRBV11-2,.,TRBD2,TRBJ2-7,CASSSNDPASGSYEQYF,TGTGCCAGCAGCTCAAATGACCCGGCTAGCGGTTCCTACGAGCAGTACTTC
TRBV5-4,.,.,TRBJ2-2,CASTGANTGELFF,TGTGCCTCGACGGGGGCGAACACCGGGGAGCTGTTTTTT
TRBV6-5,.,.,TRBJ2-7,CASSYSGAGTYEQYF,TGTGCCAGCAGTTACTCGGGTGCAGGGACCTACGAGCAGTACTTC
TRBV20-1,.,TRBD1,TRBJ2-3,CSASGQGAFSTDTQYF,TGCAGTGCTAGTGGTCAGGGGGCCTTTAGCACAGATACGCAGTATTTT